This TCR beta chain came from a study of blood T cell repertoires in COVID-19. Looking at the study overall: Italy, Spain and the United States were the sources of the convalescent and acute COVID-19 samples. The cDNA or gDNA used as material had been derived from T cells, B-cell-depleted T cells, or PBMCs.

As processed by the authors: For nucleated cells, counts were estimated from reference gene primer amplification. Sequencing used immunoSEQ multiplex PCR; TCRdb keeps in-frame clones, though not all of them. The V and J calls and clone size are taken from that table; D and trimming were inferred from the DNA. The table records 70,000 or so clones, about nine tenths of them present only once. The CDR3 totals 15 residues. Deletions cut 1 base from V and 3 bases from J, with 10 bases between. In germline, CDR1 is MNHNS, CDR2 SASEGT. Material for sequencing was peripheral blood. The TCR comes from a man aged 25-45 years with acute or convalescent COVID-19. V and J are TRBV6-1 and TRBJ1-5; tentative D call: TRBD1 (6 bases). CDR3 nucleotides: TGTGCCAGCAGTGAAGGGGGGCCAGTCAATCAGCCCCAGCATTTT. This encodes CASSEGGPVNQPQHF.